The rows below give T cell receptor beta chains drawn from one sample of a study of beta chain features in type 1 diabetes. Measured with immunoSEQ multiplex PCR; TCRdb has only the in-frame clones, and not every one. This sample has more than 120,000 clones, with 10% to 15% found just once. The sample comprised central memory CD4+ T cells from blood. These receptors were taken from a man younger than 35 with type 1 diabetes. CDR3s include the opening cysteine and the closing phenylalanine or tryptophan. A D gene is named only where the DNA matches it firmly. Size values are once, few and many counts, or a class for expanded clones, and some rows have none.

j_gene	v_gene	abundance	d_gene	CDR3aa	CDR3nt
TRBJ2-5	TRBV30	.	TRBD2	CAFQRAGGKETQYF	TGTGCCTTCCAACGAGCGGGGGGGAAAGAGACCCAGTACTTC
TRBJ1-2	TRBV30	many	.	CAWRDYNYGYTF	TGTGCCTGGAGAGACTATAACTATGGCTACACCTTC
TRBJ2-4	TRBV4-2	few	.	CASSLRDGQNIQYF	TGTGCCAGCAGCTTGAGGGACGGCCAAAACATTCAGTACTTC
TRBJ2-7	TRBV18	few	.	CASSPDGTRSYEQYF	TGTGCCAGCTCACCAGACGGGACTCGATCCTACGAGCAGTACTTC
TRBJ1-4	TRBV6-6	many	TRBD1	CAIGQGPAGDEKLFF	TGTGCCATCGGACAGGGGCCGGCGGGGGATGAAAAACTGTTTTTT
TRBJ2-1	TRBV7-9	.	TRBD2	CASSSPGLAVEDEQFF	TGTGCCAGCAGCTCGCCGGGACTAGCGGTTGAAGATGAGCAGTTCTTC
TRBJ1-6	TRBV7-9	.	TRBD1	CASSLRQGNSPLHF	TGTGCCAGCAGCTTACGACAGGGGAATTCACCCCTCCACTTT
TRBJ2-4	TRBV2	few	TRBD2	CASSLGGAGGIQYF	TGTGCCAGCAGTCTCGGGGGGGCTGGTGGCATTCAGTACTTC
TRBJ2-7	TRBV6-5	few	TRBD1	CASTSPHRGTYEQYF	TGTGCCAGCACCTCTCCTCACAGGGGGACCTACGAGCAGTACTTC
TRBJ1-6	TRBV11-3	few	.	CASSYEGETSPLHF	TGTGCCAGCAGCTATGAGGGGGAAACCTCACCCCTCCACTTT
TRBJ1-1	TRBV2	few	.	CASSESAGINTEAFF	TGTGCCAGCAGTGAATCGGCAGGGATTAACACTGAAGCTTTCTTT
TRBJ2-1	TRBV15	many	.	CATSRRIQNDEQFF	TGTGCCACCAGCAGGAGGATACAGAACGATGAGCAGTTCTTC
TRBJ2-3	TRBV4-2	.	TRBD2	CASSQEWTSGGARTQYF	TGTGCCAGCAGCCAAGAGTGGACTAGCGGGGGGGCTCGGACGCAGTATTTT
TRBJ2-5	TRBV5-1	few	.	CASSSEGETQYF	TGCGCCAGCAGCTCGGAAGGAGAGACCCAGTACTTC
TRBJ1-2	TRBV2	.	TRBD1	CASRDFSGQGGYTF	TGTGCCAGCAGAGACTTTTCCGGACAGGGCGGCTACACCTTC
TRBJ2-3	TRBV7-9	.	.	CASSPQAGTDTQYF	TGTGCCAGCAGCCCCCAGGCGGGAACAGATACGCAGTATTTT
TRBJ2-4	TRBV18	.	.	CASSPGLAENIQYF	TGTGCCAGCTCACCTGGCCTGGCTGAAAACATTCAGTACTTC
TRBJ1-1	TRBV15	few	.	CATSSPPVGIEAFF	TGTGCCACCAGCAGTCCTCCCGTCGGGATTGAAGCTTTCTTT
TRBJ2-6	TRBV28	few	.	CASSLLRDFSGANVLTF	TGTGCCAGCAGTCTCCTACGGGATTTCTCTGGGGCCAACGTCCTGACTTTC
TRBJ2-2	TRBV7-2	.	.	CASSFGPLNTGELFF	TGTGCCAGCAGCTTCGGACCGTTGAACACCGGGGAGCTGTTTTTT
TRBJ1-6	TRBV5-4	.	TRBD1	CASSPTGVGNSPLHF	TGTGCCAGCAGCCCGACAGGGGTAGGGAATTCACCCCTCCACTTT
TRBJ1-6	TRBV11-1	.	.	CASSLEEGYNSPLHF	TGTGCCAGCAGCTTAGAAGAGGGGTATAATTCACCCCTCCACTTT
TRBJ1-5	TRBV18	few	.	CASSLQDKNQPQHF	TGTGCCAGCTCCCTCCAGGACAAGAATCAGCCCCAGCATTTT
TRBJ2-5	TRBV28	.	.	CASSPLRGPRQETQYF	TGTGCCAGCAGTCCCCTGCGGGGGCCTCGCCAAGAGACCCAGTACTTC
TRBJ1-2	TRBV19	.	.	CASKESIANYGYTF	TGTGCCAGTAAGGAGAGCATAGCTAACTATGGCTACACCTTC
TRBJ2-3	TRBV25-1	.	TRBD1	CASSRVQGLTDTQYF	TGTGCCAGCTCGAGGGTACAGGGGTTGACAGATACGCAGTATTTT
TRBJ2-5	TRBV5-8	few	.	CASSLSETQYF	TGTGCCAGCAGCTTGTCGGAGACCCAGTACTTC
TRBJ2-1	TRBV9	.	TRBD1	CASSVGQGGGTYNEQFF	TGTGCCAGCAGCGTCGGACAGGGAGGTGGCACCTACAATGAGCAGTTCTTC
TRBJ2-6	TRBV19	.	.	CASQDGQLSGANVLTF	TGTGCCAGTCAAGACGGACAGCTCTCTGGGGCCAACGTCCTGACTTTC
TRBJ1-2	TRBV5-1	few	.	CASSLENRQSYTF	TGCGCCAGCAGCTTGGAAAACCGTCAATCGTACACCTTC
TRBJ1-2	TRBV10-3	few	.	CAIMGNTNYGYTF	TGTGCCATCATGGGAAATACTAACTATGGCTACACCTTC
TRBJ2-7	TRBV7-9	.	TRBD1	CASSRAKGASYEQYF	TGTGCCAGCAGCCGCGCAAAGGGGGCCTCCTACGAGCAGTACTTC
TRBJ2-3	TRBV25-1	.	.	CASSERRDTQYF	TGTGCCAGCAGTGAAAGAAGAGATACGCAGTATTTT
TRBJ1-1	TRBV19	few	.	CASTLDGVLNTEAFF	TGTGCCAGTACACTCGACGGCGTCTTGAACACTGAAGCTTTCTTT
TRBJ2-5	TRBV5-1	.	.	CASSLDSSQETQYF	TGCGCCAGCAGCTTGGACAGCTCCCAAGAGACCCAGTACTTC
TRBJ1-4	TRBV28	.	.	CASRERPGSEKLFF	TGTGCCAGCAGGGAGCGGCCCGGGAGTGAAAAACTGTTTTTT
TRBJ2-7	TRBV6-5	.	TRBD1	CASSYGRQGYEQYF	TGTGCCAGCAGTTACGGTCGACAGGGCTACGAGCAGTACTTC
TRBJ2-1	TRBV30	.	.	CAWSLGAGAYNEQFF	TGTGCCTGGAGCTTGGGGGCCGGCGCCTACAATGAGCAGTTCTTC
TRBJ2-1	TRBV2	few	TRBD2	CASNSGLARLYAFF	TGTGCCAGCAACTCGGGACTAGCTCGTTTGTATGCGTTCTTC
TRBJ1-1	TRBV9	few	.	CASSVASNTEAFF	TGTGCCAGCAGCGTAGCGTCGAACACTGAAGCTTTCTTT
TRBJ1-2	TRBV7-9	.	.	CASSLDTLRYGYTF	TGTGCCAGCAGCTTAGATACCCTTCGATATGGCTACACCTTC
TRBJ2-5	TRBV19	few	.	CASSPGERETQYF	TGTGCCAGTAGCCCCGGGGAGCGGGAGACCCAGTACTTC
TRBJ2-3	TRBV25-1	.	.	CATSKEGTYTQYF	TGTGCCACCTCGAAGGAAGGGACCTATACGCAGTATTTT
TRBJ2-1	TRBV27	few	.	CASSLWGVSSSYNEQFF	TGTGCCAGCAGTTTATGGGGGGTGTCAAGCTCCTACAATGAGCAGTTCTTC
TRBJ2-3	TRBV9	few	.	CASSRERGTDTQYF	TGTGCCAGCAGCCGTGAGCGGGGCACAGATACGCAGTATTTT
TRBJ2-5	TRBV6-1	.	.	CASSHGVTIQETQYF	TGTGCCAGCAGTCATGGGGTAACCATCCAAGAGACCCAGTACTTC
TRBJ1-1	TRBV28	.	.	CASTGSSKWTEAFF	TGTGCCAGCACAGGGTCCTCAAAGTGGACTGAAGCTTTCTTT
TRBJ1-2	TRBV7-9	few	TRBD1	CASSSTGSNYGYTF	TGTGCCAGCAGCTCGACAGGGTCAAACTATGGCTACACCTTC
TRBJ2-7	TRBV30	few	TRBD1	CAAGGQGMVEQYF	TGTGCAGCAGGGGGACAGGGTATGGTCGAGCAGTACTTC
TRBJ1-1	TRBV7-9	few	.	CASSLEADTEAFF	TGTGCCAGCAGCTTAGAAGCCGACACTGAAGCTTTCTTT
TRBJ2-7	TRBV5-1	few	.	CASSGRAGRDEQYF	TGCGCCAGCAGCGGAAGGGCAGGGCGAGACGAGCAGTACTTC
TRBJ2-1	TRBV30	.	TRBD1	CAWADRVTYNEQFF	TGTGCCTGGGCGGACAGGGTCACCTACAATGAGCAGTTCTTC
TRBJ2-1	TRBV4-1	few	TRBD1	CASSRPGQGSYNEQFF	TGCGCCAGCAGCCGACCTGGACAGGGCTCCTACAATGAGCAGTTCTTC
TRBJ1-4	TRBV6-1	few	TRBD1	CASSEGQGGGKLFF	TGTGCCAGCAGTGAAGGACAGGGAGGGGGAAAACTGTTTTTT
TRBJ1-4	TRBV28	.	TRBD1	CASSSGQPARNEKLFF	TGTGCCAGCAGTTCGGGACAGCCGGCCCGTAATGAAAAACTGTTTTTT
TRBJ1-2	TRBV9	few	TRBD1	CASSQGTGANYGYTF	TGTGCCAGCAGCCAAGGGACAGGAGCTAACTATGGCTACACCTTC
TRBJ2-7	TRBV7-2	.	.	CASSRFTDGQYF	TGTGCCAGCAGCCGATTCACAGATGGGCAGTACTTC
TRBJ2-1	TRBV28	many	.	CASTVEAGNEQFF	TGTGCCAGCACTGTTGAGGCCGGCAATGAGCAGTTCTTC
TRBJ1-2	TRBV20-1	.	.	CSARILNGYTF	TGCAGTGCTAGAATTCTCAACGGCTACACCTTC